This TCR beta chain was profiled in a study of CD4 T cells in relation to SARS-CoV-2 and coronaviruses (dated by TCRdb to the early 2020s). As for the study more broadly: Across all 12 patients in the convalescent cohort, the median age was 38.5 years, with a range of about 20 to 75 years. Of the approximately twelve convalescent patients, 8 were male and 4 were female, and two of the subjects were Hispanic. HLA restriction was mapped for shared crossreactive spike epitopes using patient-derived lymphoblastoid cell lines. At the level of individual TCR clonotypes, the study measured memory CD4+ T cell crossreactivity between SARS-CoV-2 spike protein and common cold coronavirus spike proteins. Samples from a few pre-COVID donors and the naive versus memory experiments were sequenced with the Adaptive Biotechnologies TCR-sequencing kit; other data were Illumina-based. A different, Illumina-based TCR-beta assay was used to sequence expansion assays from other donors in the study. Broader findings and caveats from the paper: Significantly weaker SARS-CoV-2-driven expansion was shown by crossreactive clones than by monoreactive clones, consistent with antigenic imprinting. Crossreactivity analysis centred on spike protein, so crossreactivity against other viral proteins was not assessed. Roughly 70% of donors had memory CD4+ clonotypes that crossrecognized SARS-CoV-2 and at least one common cold coronavirus spike. Sequencing naive versus memory cells indicated that the assay picks up memory recall responses, not primary responses primed during culture. Because no donor provided both pre-pandemic and post-infection samples, tracing the source of pre-existing responses was limited. Small numbers of patients and of tested TCRs were a limitation of the study.

As to this clone: Its antigen specificity is not known. It has no much larger one-base neighbor in the sample; base qualities were not kept.

To separate naive from memory CD4+ T cells, cryopreserved PBMCs first underwent CD4 enrichment and then EasySep naive CD4+ T cell enrichment. PBMCs were isolated from leukapheresis product or whole blood by Ficoll-Paque PLUS gradient centrifugation. PBMCs were either cryopreserved at -140°C or used fresh in the expansion assay. The QIAamp Micro DNA Kit was used to extract genomic DNA from the CD4+ T cells. Inclusive of the bounding cysteine and phenylalanine, the CDR3 is 14 residues long. CDR3 DNA is the only sequence kept; it has 42 bases, read in frame from the first base. Sequences MDHEN (CDR1) and SYDVKM (CDR2) are obtained from the germline V gene. The V end loses 6 bases and the J end loses 6 bases, and a stretch of 18 bases separates them. Deep-resolution immunoSEQ TCR-beta sequencing was performed on DNA from uncultured naive and memory CD4+ T cells. As for how the authors treated the data: During preprocessing, nonproductive sequences were removed, as were CDR3s that did not start with C, did not end with F or W, or were shorter than 7 amino acids. Cultured and uncultured naive and memory CD4+ repertoires were searched for CDR3s previously identified as spike- and CEF-reactive. CDR3 homology was quantified as pairwise Levenshtein distance, calculated with the stringdist R package after three terminal residues were trimmed from each end. TCRdb re-hosts the immuneACCESS table, in-frame sequences only. Its copies lack some clones; in the studies checked, an unresolved V gene accounts for under half of them, and the cause for the rest is not known. That table gives V, J and clone size, and the DNA gave D and trimming. A total of about 60,000 clones appear in this sample, roughly 94% of them only once. Together, the top ten hold roughly 0.4% of the sample.

This sequence uses TRBV28 and TRBJ2-7; the D gene is tentatively TRBD1 or TRBD2, each matching 5 bases. The source of this sequence is an adult with COVID-19. The specimen sequenced was naive CD4+ T cells from PBMCs. This specimen's cell subset or site label, per the study, means: naive CD4+ T cells isolated by negative enrichment. This receptor has the CDR3 CASRFRDPGLEQYF. The DNA is as follows: TGTGCCAGCAGATTTCGGGACCCAGGGCTCGAGCAGTACTTC.